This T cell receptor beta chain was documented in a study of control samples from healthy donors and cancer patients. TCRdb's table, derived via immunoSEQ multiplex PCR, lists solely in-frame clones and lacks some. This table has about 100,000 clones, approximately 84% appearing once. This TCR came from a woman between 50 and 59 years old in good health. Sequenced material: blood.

The DNA for the CDR3 is TGCAGTAAGGGGCGCGGGGATGGCTACACCTTC. Protein sequence: CSKGRGDGYTF. The V call is TRBV20-1, the J call TRBJ1-2, with D possibly matching TRBD1 (5 bases). The germline V gene encodes CDR1 DFQATT and CDR2 SNEGSKA (reference sequence). Deletions cut 8 bases from V and 6 bases from J, with 13 bases between. The CDR3 is 11 residues long.